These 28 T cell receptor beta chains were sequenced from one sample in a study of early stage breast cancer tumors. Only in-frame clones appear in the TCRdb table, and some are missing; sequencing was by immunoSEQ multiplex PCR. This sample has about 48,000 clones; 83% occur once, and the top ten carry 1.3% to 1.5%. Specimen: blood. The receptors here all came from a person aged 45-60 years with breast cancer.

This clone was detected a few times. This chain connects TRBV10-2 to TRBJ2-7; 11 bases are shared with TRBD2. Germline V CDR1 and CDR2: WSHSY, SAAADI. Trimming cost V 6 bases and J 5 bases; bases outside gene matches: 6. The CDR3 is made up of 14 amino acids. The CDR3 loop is CASRVLAGDHEQYF. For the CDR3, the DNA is TGCGCCAGCAGGGTACTAGCGGGGGACCACGAGCAGTACTTC.

The CDR3 is CASSLELAGAGNNEQFF. DNA for the CDR3: TGTGCCAGCAGCTTAGAACTAGCGGGAGCCGGAAACAATGAGCAGTTCTTC. The rearrangement links TRBV11-2 to TRBJ2-1; 11 bases line up with TRBD2. The V gene's germline CDR1 is SGHAT and CDR2 FQNNGV. The CDR3 consists of 17 residues. V lost 0 bases to trimming and J lost 5 bases; unmatched junction nucleotides: 6.

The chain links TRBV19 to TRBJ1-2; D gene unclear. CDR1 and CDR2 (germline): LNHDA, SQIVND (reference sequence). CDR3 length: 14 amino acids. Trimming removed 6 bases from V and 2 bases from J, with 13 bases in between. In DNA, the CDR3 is TGTGCCAGTAGGATGCGGGGAGCAAACTATGGCTACACCTTC. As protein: CASRMRGANYGYTF.

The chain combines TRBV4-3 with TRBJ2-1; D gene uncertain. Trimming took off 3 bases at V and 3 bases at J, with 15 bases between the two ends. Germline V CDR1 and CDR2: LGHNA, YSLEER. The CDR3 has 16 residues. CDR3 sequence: CASSQRLGSFYNEQFF. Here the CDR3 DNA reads TGCGCCAGCAGCCAGAGACTCGGCAGCTTCTACAATGAGCAGTTCTTC.

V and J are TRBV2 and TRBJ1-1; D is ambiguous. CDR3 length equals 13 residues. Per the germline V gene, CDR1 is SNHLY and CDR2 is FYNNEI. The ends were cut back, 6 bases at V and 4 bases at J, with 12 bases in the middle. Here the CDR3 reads CASRGSRVTEAFF. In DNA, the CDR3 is TGTGCCAGCAGGGGCAGTAGGGTCACTGAAGCTTTCTTT.

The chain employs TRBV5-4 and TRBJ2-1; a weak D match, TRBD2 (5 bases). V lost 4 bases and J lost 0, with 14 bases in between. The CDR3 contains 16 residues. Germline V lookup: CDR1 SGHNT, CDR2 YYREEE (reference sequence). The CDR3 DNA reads TGTGCCAGCAGCAGCGGCCGGGAAATCTCCTACAATGAGCAGTTCTTC. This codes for CASSSGREISYNEQFF.

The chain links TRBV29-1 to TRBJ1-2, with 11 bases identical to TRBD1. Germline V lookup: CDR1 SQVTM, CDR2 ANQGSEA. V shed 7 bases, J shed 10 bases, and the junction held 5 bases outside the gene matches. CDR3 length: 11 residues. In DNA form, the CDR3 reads TGCAGCGCCGGACAGGGGGCCCTCTACACCTTC. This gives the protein CSAGQGALYTF.

CDR3 sequence reads: CASSSSAGAFLTAPLHF. The CDR3 nucleotides read TGTGCCAGCAGTTCCTCAGCCGGGGCGTTTCTGACGGCACCCCTCCACTTT. V is TRBV28 and J is TRBJ1-6, with a weak D call TRBD1 (5 bases). V was pared by 4 bases and J by 11 bases, with 24 bases between. The CDR3 has 17 residues. Germline assignment: CDR1 MDHEN and CDR2 SYDVKM.

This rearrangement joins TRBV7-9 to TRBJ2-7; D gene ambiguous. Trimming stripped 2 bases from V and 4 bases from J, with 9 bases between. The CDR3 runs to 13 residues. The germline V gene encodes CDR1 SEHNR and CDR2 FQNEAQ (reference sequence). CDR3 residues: CASSLSPGYEQYF. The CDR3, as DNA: TGTGCCAGCAGCTTATCCCCAGGTTACGAGCAGTACTTC.

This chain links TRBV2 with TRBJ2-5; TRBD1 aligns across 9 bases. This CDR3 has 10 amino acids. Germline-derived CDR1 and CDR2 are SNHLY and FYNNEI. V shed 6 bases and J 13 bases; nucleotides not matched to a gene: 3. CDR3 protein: CASRGQGPYF. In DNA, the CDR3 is TGTGCCAGCAGGGGACAGGGCCCGTACTTC.

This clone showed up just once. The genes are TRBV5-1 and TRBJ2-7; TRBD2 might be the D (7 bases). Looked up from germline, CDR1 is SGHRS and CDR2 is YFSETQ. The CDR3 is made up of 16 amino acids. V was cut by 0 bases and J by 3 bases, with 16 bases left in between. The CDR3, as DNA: TGCGCCAGCAGCTTGGTGCGGGGGCCGACAGACTACGAGCAGTACTTC. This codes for CASSLVRGPTDYEQYF.

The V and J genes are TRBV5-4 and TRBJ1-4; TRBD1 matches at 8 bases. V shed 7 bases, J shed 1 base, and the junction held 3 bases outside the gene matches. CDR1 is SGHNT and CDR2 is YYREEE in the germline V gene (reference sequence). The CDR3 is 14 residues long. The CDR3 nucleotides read TGTGCCAGCGGCGACAGGGGAACTAATGAAAAACTGTTTTTT. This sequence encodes CASGDRGTNEKLFF.

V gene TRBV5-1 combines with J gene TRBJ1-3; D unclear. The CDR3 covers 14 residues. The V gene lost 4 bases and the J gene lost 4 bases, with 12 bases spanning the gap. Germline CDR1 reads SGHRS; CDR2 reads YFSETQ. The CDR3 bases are TGCGCCAGCAGCCATGCCGGCTCCGGAAACACCATATATTTT. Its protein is CASSHAGSGNTIYF.

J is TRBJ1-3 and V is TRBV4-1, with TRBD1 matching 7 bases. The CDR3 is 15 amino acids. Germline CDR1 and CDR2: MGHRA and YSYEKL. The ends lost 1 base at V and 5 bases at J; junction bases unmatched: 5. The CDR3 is CASSQGWGQRNTIYF. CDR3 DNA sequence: TGCGCCAGCAGCCAAGGATGGGGACAGCGAAACACCATATATTTT.

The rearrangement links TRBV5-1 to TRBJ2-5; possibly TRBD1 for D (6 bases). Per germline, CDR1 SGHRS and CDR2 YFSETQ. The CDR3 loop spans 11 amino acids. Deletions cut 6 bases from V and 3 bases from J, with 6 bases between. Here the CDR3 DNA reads TGCGCCAGCAAGGGGGAAGAGACCCAGTACTTC. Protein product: CASKGEETQYF.

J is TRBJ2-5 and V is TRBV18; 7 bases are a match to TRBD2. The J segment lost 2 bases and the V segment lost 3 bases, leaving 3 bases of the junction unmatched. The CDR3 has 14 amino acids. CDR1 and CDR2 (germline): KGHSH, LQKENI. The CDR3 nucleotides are TGTGCCAGCTCACCGGGGGGGGGTCAAGAGACCCAGTACTTC. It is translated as CASSPGGGQETQYF.

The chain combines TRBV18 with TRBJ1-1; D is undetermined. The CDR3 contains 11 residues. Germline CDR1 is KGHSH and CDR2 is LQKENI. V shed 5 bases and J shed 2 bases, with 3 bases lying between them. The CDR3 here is CASSSNTEAFF. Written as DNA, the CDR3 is TGTGCCAGCTCATCTAACACTGAAGCTTTCTTT.

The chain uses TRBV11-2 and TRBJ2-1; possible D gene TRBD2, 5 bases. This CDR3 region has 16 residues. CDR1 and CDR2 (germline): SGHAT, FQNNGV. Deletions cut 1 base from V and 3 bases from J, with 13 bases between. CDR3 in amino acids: CASSLVGLADYNEQFF. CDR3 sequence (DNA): TGTGCCAGCAGCTTAGTAGGGCTAGCCGACTACAATGAGCAGTTCTTC.

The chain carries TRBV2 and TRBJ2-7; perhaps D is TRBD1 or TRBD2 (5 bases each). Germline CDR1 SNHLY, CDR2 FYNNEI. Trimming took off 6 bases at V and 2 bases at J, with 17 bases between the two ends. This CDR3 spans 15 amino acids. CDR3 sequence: CASRDTGTVTYEQYF. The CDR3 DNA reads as TGTGCCAGCAGAGATACCGGGACGGTTACCTACGAGCAGTACTTC.

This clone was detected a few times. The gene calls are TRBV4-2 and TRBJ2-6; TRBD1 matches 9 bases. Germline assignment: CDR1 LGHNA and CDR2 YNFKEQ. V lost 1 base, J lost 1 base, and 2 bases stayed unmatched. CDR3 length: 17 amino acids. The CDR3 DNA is TGTGCCAGCAGCCAAGCGGGACAGGGATCTGGGGCCAACGTCCTGACTTTC. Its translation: CASSQAGQGSGANVLTF.

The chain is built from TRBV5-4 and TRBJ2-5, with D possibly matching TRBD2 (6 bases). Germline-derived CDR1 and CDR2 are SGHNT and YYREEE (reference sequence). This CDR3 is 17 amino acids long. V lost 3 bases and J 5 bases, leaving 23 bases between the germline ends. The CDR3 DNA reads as TGTGCCAGCAGCTCTTTCACCCGACTAGAAGGGCGGGAGACCCAGTACTTC. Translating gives CASSSFTRLEGRETQYF.

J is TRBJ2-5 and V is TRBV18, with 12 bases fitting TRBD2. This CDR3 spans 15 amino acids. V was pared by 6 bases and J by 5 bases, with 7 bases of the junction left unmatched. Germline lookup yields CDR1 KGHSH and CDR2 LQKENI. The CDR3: CASSSTSGSYETQYF. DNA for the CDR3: TGTGCCAGCTCGTCGACTAGCGGGAGCTATGAGACCCAGTACTTC.

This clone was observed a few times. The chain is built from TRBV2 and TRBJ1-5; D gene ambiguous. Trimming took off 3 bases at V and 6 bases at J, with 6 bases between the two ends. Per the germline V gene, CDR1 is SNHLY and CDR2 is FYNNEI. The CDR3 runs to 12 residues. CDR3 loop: CASSESPQPQHF. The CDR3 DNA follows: TGTGCCAGCAGTGAGTCACCTCAGCCCCAGCATTTT.

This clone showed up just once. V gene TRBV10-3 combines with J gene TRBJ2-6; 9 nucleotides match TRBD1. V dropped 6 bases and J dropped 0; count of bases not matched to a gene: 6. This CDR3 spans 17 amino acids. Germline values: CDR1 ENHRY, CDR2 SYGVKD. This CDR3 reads CAISRDRARSGANVLTF. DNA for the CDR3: TGTGCCATCAGCCGGGACAGGGCCCGCTCTGGGGCCAACGTCCTGACTTTC.

The CDR3 protein is CASSLKAKGTDTQYF. DNA of the CDR3: TGTGCCAGCAGCTTAAAAGCCAAAGGGACAGATACGCAGTATTTT. The chain recombines TRBV11-2 with TRBJ2-3; D not certain. Germline V gene sequence: CDR1 SGHAT, CDR2 FQNNGV. Trimming shortened V by 2 bases and J by 3 bases, and 12 bases separated the two germline ends. The CDR3 is made up of 15 amino acids.

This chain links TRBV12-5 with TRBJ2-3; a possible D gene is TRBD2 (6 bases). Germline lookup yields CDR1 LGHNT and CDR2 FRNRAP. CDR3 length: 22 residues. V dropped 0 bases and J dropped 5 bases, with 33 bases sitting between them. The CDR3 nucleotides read TGTGCTAGTGGTTTGGTATCCTTGGCCCTTAGCCGGGGACTGGGACGGGGAGATACGCAGTATTTT. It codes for CASGLVSLALSRGLGRGDTQYF.

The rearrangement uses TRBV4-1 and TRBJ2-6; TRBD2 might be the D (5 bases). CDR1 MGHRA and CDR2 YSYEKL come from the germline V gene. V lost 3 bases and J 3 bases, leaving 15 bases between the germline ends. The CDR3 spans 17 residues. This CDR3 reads CASSHAGGIIGANVLTF. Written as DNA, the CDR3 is TGCGCCAGCAGCCACGCGGGCGGTATAATTGGGGCCAACGTCCTGACTTTC.

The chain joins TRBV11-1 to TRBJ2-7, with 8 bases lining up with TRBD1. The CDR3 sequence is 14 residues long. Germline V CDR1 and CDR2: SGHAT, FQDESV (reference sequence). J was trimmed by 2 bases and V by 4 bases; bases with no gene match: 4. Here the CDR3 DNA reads TGTGCCAGCAGCTCCAGGGGGCAGGCCTACGAGCAGTACTTC. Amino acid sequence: CASSSRGQAYEQYF.